Below, 24 T cell receptor beta chains from the same sample are listed, as sequenced in a study of blood T cell repertoires in COVID-19. Using immunoSEQ multiplex PCR, the repertoire was profiled, and TCRdb retains in-frame clones only, with some absent. This sample has some 220,000 clones, with roughly 85% found just once. Sequencing was carried out using peripheral blood. Source of these receptors: a woman aged 70-85 years with COVID-19, enrolled during active disease.

The sample holds a few counts of this clone. The junction shows a germline mismatch at one end, possibly a read error. The chain has TRBV5-1 and TRBJ2-7; D is uncertain. CDR1 and CDR2 from the germline V gene are SGHRS and YFSETQ. CDR3 length: 13 amino acids. CDR3 DNA sequence: TGCGCCAGCAGCTTGGGGGCCGGCTACGGGCAGTACTTC. This translates into CASSLGAGYGQYF.

The chain couples TRBV5-4 to TRBJ2-7; a possible D gene is TRBD2 (7 bases). Germline V gives CDR1 SGHNT, CDR2 YYREEE (reference sequence). The CDR3 runs to 15 residues. Trimming shortened V by 5 bases and J by 2 bases, and 17 bases separated the two germline ends. As DNA, the CDR3 is TGTGCCAGCAGTCCGGGGGGCGGGCTTCCCTACGAGCAGTACTTC. It codes for CASSPGGGLPYEQYF.

This chain links TRBV7-9 with TRBJ2-3, with 12 bases that match TRBD2. V lost 6 bases, J lost 3 bases, and 13 bases stayed unmatched. The germline gives CDR1 SEHNR, CDR2 FQNEAQ (reference sequence). The CDR3 extends over 18 amino acids. In DNA, the CDR3 is TGTGCCAGCAGTTCGAGACTAGCGGGAGCCGGTGGGACAGATACGCAGTATTTT. Amino acid sequence: CASSSRLAGAGGTDTQYF.

This clone was recorded only once. The genes are TRBV7-3 and TRBJ2-2, with 7 nucleotides matching TRBD1. The germline V gene encodes CDR1 SGHTA and CDR2 FQGTGA. This CDR3 spans 15 amino acids. The trim removed 4 bases at V and 7 bases at J, leaving 9 bases unmatched. The CDR3 DNA follows: TGTGCCAGCAGCTCGCTAGGGGGCGCAAACGGGGAGCTGTTTTTT. Translating gives CASSSLGGANGELFF. Variable domain in full (rest from reference TRBV7-3 and TRBJ2-2): GAGVSQTPSNKVTEKGKYVELRCDPISGHTALYWYRQSLGQGPEFLIYFQGTGAADDSGLPNDRFFAVRPEGSVSTLKIQRTERGDSAVYLCASSSLGGANGELFFGEGSRLTVL.

This chain joins TRBV6-5 and TRBJ1-5, with a tentative D call TRBD1 (5 bases). This CDR3 is built from 13 residues. The V end lost 5 bases, the J end lost 7 bases, and 12 bases lay between the germline ends. Per the germline V gene, CDR1 is MNHEY and CDR2 is SVGAGI. CDR3 DNA sequence: TGTGCCAGCAGTCGCGGGACCTGGCAGCCCCAGCATTTT. The encoded protein is CASSRGTWQPQHF.

The V gene is TRBV4-1, the J gene TRBJ1-1; D possibly corresponds to TRBD1 (6 bases). The CDR3 length is 15 residues. The V gene lost 4 bases and the J gene lost 4 bases, with 16 bases spanning the gap. Germline V gene lookup returns CDR1 MGHRA and CDR2 YSYEKL. CDR3 amino acids: CASSPAYRESTEAFF. The CDR3 coding sequence is TGCGCCAGCAGCCCGGCCTACAGGGAGAGCACTGAAGCTTTCTTT.

The rearrangement uses TRBV24-1 and TRBJ2-1, with TRBD2 identical over 12 bases. V lost 4 bases, J lost 6 bases, and 6 bases stayed unmatched. The CDR3 runs 16 residues. CDR1 KGHDR and CDR2 SFDVKD come from the germline V gene. This CDR3 is CATSEPGLAGSNEQFF. The CDR3 DNA reads as TGTGCCACCAGTGAGCCCGGACTAGCGGGGAGCAATGAGCAGTTCTTC.

This chain connects TRBV14 to TRBJ1-1, with a tentative D call TRBD1 (5 bases). Germline V CDR1 and CDR2: SGHDN, FVKESK. The V end lost 4 bases, the J end lost 6 bases, and 21 bases lay between the germline ends. This CDR3 is 16 amino acids long. The CDR3 DNA reads as TGTGCCAGCAGCCCCCTAAGCAGGGCCGTAGCGGCTGAAGCTTTCTTT. It translates to CASSPLSRAVAAEAFF.

The chain joins TRBV29-1 to TRBJ2-2; 11 bases fit TRBD2. In germline, CDR1 is SQVTM, CDR2 ANQGSEA. CDR3 size: 15 residues. Unmatched junction bases numbered 6, after V lost 4 bases and J lost 5 bases. CDR3 residues: CSVGTSGGPTGELFF. The DNA for the CDR3 is TGCAGCGTTGGTACTAGCGGGGGCCCAACCGGGGAGCTGTTTTTT.

This clone occurred once. The CDR3 DNA is TGTGCCAGTATGACAGGGGGAGGGATCACTGAAGCTTTCTTT. This encodes CASMTGGGITEAFF. The V and J genes are TRBV19 and TRBJ1-1; TRBD1 agrees at 9 bases. Trimming took 7 bases from V and 4 from J; bases not matched to a gene: 7. Looked up from germline, CDR1 is LNHDA and CDR2 is SQIVND (reference sequence). The CDR3 is 14 residues long.

The chain has TRBV11-2 and TRBJ1-2; TRBD1 might be the D (6 bases). V was clipped by 4 bases and J by 4 bases, with 7 bases between them. Germline V gene lookup returns CDR1 SGHAT and CDR2 FQNNGV. This CDR3 is 12 amino acids long. In nucleotides, the CDR3 is TGTGCCAGCAGCTCCAGGGGCTATGGCTACACCTTC. It yields the protein CASSSRGYGYTF.

V usage is TRBV5-4 and J usage is TRBJ1-2; 7 bases are a match to TRBD1. With 4 bases clipped from V and 14 bases from J, the junction kept 8 bases outside the gene matches. The germline V gene has CDR1 SGHNT and CDR2 YYREEE (reference sequence). The CDR3 is made up of 11 amino acids. For the CDR3, the DNA is TGTGCCAGCAGCGTTGACAGGGAGGAAACCTTC. This sequence encodes CASSVDREETF.

The chain recombines TRBV5-4 with TRBJ2-2; tentative D call: TRBD1 (5 bases). CDR1 is SGHNT and CDR2 is YYREEE in the germline V gene (reference sequence). V gave up 3 bases and J gave up 5 bases, with 14 bases separating them. The CDR3 covers 15 residues. This CDR3 is CASSSGMSQTGELFF. CDR3 bases: TGTGCCAGCAGCTCAGGGATGTCGCAAACCGGGGAGCTGTTTTTT.

DNA for the CDR3: TGTGCCTGGAGACTTCCCCGGAACACCATATATTTT. This encodes CAWRLPRNTIYF. The chain employs TRBV30 and TRBJ1-3; D unresolved. Looked up from germline, CDR1 is GTSNPN and CDR2 is SVGIG (reference sequence). CDR3 length equals 12 residues. Between the trimmed V and J ends, which lost 3 bases and 7 bases, there was a span of 10 bases.

Here the CDR3 DNA reads TGTGCCAGCAGCTCCCGAAGACAAACTAATGAAAAACTGTTTTTT. Protein sequence: CASSSRRQTNEKLFF. The V gene is TRBV28, the J gene TRBJ1-4; unclear D gene. CDR3 length: 15 amino acids. Germline values: CDR1 MDHEN, CDR2 SYDVKM. Trimming cost V 6 bases and J 1 base, with 12 bases left between them.

The J gene is TRBJ2-3, the V gene TRBV2, with D uncertain. The V gene lost 6 bases and the J gene lost 5 bases, with 21 bases spanning the gap. Germline V gene sequence: CDR1 SNHLY, CDR2 FYNNEI. The CDR3 loop spans 16 amino acids. CDR3 DNA: TGTGCCAGCAGCGCCCAGCGAATGGGTTCGGAAGATACGCAGTATTTT. This encodes CASSAQRMGSEDTQYF.

The chain recombines TRBV3-1 (or the pseudogene TRBV3-2) with TRBJ1-1; 8 bases align to TRBD1. CDR1 and CDR2 from the germline V gene are LGHDT and YNNKEL (reference sequence). There are 16 residues in the CDR3. V dropped 4 bases and J dropped 4; count of bases not matched to a gene: 11. CDR3 nucleotides: TGTGCCAGCAGCCGTCATGCGAACAGGGGGACCACTGAAGCTTTCTTT. It translates to CASSRHANRGTTEAFF.

This chain links TRBV19 with TRBJ1-1; possibly TRBD1 for D (6 bases). Germline CDR1 LNHDA, CDR2 SQIVND (reference sequence). The CDR3 spans 15 residues. V was cut by 5 bases and J by 0 bases, with 13 bases left in between. The CDR3 coding sequence is TGTGCCAGTAGTCCTGGGGGGGGCATGAACACTGAAGCTTTCTTT. It is translated as CASSPGGGMNTEAFF.

The CDR3 DNA reads TGTGCCAGCAGCAGGGGGTACACTGTCATTCAGTACTTC. It encodes CASSRGYTVIQYF. The V and J genes are TRBV11-2 and TRBJ2-4; maybe TRBD1 (6 bases). The V and J ends lost 5 bases and 9 bases respectively, with 14 bases between them. The V gene's germline CDR1 is SGHAT and CDR2 FQNNGV. The CDR3 totals 13 residues.

This chain connects TRBV6-2 or TRBV6-3 to TRBJ2-7; TRBD2 matches 12 bases. V was pared by 5 bases and J by 3 bases, with 5 bases of the junction left unmatched. This CDR3 comprises 15 residues. Germline loops: CDR1 MNHEY, CDR2 SVGEGT. This CDR3 reads CASSRLAGESYEQYF. DNA of the CDR3: TGTGCCAGCAGTCGACTAGCGGGAGAGAGCTACGAGCAGTACTTC.

This clone was counted a few times. An end of the junction differs from the germline gene, which may be a read error. This rearrangement joins TRBV14 to TRBJ2-7, with D tentatively TRBD2 (6 bases). Germline V CDR1 and CDR2: SGHDN, FVKESK. The CDR3 is made up of 12 amino acids. Here the CDR3 DNA reads TGTGCCAGCAGCCTGGGCGGCGGGGACGCGTCCTTC. Its translation is CASSLGGGDASF.

The chain couples TRBV10-3 to TRBJ1-3; the D is unclear. The ends were cut back, 4 bases at V and 0 bases at J, with 13 bases in the middle. The V gene's germline CDR1 is ENHRY and CDR2 SYGVKD. There are 16 residues in the CDR3. The CDR3 sequence: CAISAEQLSSGNTIYF. In nucleotides, the CDR3 is TGTGCCATCAGTGCGGAGCAGCTAAGCTCTGGAAACACCATATATTTT.

The rearrangement joins TRBV6-1 to TRBJ2-7, with D perhaps TRBD2 (6 bases). From germline, CDR1 is MNHNS and CDR2 SASEGT. Trimming shortened V by 2 bases and J by 2 bases, and 19 bases separated the two germline ends. CDR3 length: 17 residues. CDR3 DNA: TGTGCCAGCAGTGAACACCCGAGGCGGGATCCCACCTACGAGCAGTACTTC. As protein: CASSEHPRRDPTYEQYF.

This clone was found once. The V gene is TRBV6-2 or TRBV6-3, the J gene TRBJ2-2; D is undetermined. The CDR3 is 13 amino acids. V shed 5 bases and J shed 1 base, with 5 bases lying between them. CDR1 MNHEY and CDR2 SVGEGT come from the germline V gene. The CDR3 here is CASSLLNTGELFF. In nucleotides, the CDR3 is TGTGCCAGCAGTCTTCTGAACACCGGGGAGCTGTTTTTT.